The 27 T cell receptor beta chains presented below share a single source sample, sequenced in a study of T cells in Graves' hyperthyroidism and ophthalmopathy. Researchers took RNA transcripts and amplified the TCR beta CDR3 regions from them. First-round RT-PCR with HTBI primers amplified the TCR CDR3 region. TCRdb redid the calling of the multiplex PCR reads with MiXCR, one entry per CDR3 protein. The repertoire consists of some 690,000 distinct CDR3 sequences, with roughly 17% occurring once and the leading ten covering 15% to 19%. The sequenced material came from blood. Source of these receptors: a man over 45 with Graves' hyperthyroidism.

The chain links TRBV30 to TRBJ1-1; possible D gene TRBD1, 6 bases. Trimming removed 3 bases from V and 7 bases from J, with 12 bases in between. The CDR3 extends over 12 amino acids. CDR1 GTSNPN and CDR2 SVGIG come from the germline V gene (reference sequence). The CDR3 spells CAWSGDRNEAFF. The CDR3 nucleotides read TGTGCCTGGAGCGGTGACAGGAATGAAGCTTTCTTT.

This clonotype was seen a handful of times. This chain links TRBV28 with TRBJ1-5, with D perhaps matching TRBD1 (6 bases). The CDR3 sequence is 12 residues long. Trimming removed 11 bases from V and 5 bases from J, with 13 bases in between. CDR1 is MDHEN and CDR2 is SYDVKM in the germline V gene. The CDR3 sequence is CAAKGGDQPQHF. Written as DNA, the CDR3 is TGTGCCGCCAAGGGGGGAGATCAGCCCCAGCATTTT.

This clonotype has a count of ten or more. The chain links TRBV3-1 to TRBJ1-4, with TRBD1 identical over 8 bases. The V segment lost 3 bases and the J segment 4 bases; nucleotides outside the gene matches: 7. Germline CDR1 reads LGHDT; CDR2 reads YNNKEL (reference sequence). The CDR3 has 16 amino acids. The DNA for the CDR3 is TGTGCCAGCAGCCATACCGGGACAGGACTTAATGAAAAACTGTTTTTT. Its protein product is CASSHTGTGLNEKLFF.

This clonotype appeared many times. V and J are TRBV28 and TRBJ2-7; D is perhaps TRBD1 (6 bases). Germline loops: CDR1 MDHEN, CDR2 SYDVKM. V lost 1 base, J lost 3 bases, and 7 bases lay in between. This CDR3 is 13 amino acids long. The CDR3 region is CASSLSQGYEQYF. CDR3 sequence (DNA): TGTGCCAGCAGTTTATCACAGGGCTACGAGCAGTACTTC.

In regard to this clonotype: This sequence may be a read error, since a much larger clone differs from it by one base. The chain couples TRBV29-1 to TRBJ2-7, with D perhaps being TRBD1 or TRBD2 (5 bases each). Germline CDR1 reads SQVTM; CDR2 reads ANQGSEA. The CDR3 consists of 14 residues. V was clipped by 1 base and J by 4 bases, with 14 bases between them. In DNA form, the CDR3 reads TGCAGCGTTGAAGGGAGCGAGGGGCGATACGAGCAGTACTTC. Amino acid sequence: CSVEGSEGRYEQYF.

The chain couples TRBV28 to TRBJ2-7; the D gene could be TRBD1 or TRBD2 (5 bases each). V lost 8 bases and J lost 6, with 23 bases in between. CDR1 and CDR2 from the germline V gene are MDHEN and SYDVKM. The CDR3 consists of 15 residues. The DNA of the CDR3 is TGTGCCAGCCACCGAGCTGAGGGACCCACCTCCGAGCAGTACTTC. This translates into CASHRAEGPTSEQYF. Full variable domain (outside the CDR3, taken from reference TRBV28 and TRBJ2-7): DVKVTQSSRYLVKRTGEKVFLECVQDMDHENMFWYRQDPGLGLRLIYFSYDVKMKEKGDIPEGYSVSREKKERFSLILESASTNQTSMYLCASHRAEGPTSEQYFGPGTRLTVT.

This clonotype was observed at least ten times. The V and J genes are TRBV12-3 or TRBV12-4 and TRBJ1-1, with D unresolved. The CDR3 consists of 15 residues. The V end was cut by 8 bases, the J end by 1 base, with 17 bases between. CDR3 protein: CASSRRTRSNTEAFF. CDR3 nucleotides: TGTGCCAGCTCGCGCCGTACCAGATCGAACACTGAAGCTTTCTTT.

The CDR3 sequence: CASSLVGQPDTQYF. Written as DNA, the CDR3 is TGTGCCAGCAGTTTAGTAGGGCAACCAGATACGCAGTATTTT. The chain recombines TRBV27 with TRBJ2-3; D ambiguous. Germline V gene sequence: CDR1 MNHEY, CDR2 SMNVEV (reference sequence). The CDR3 has 14 amino acids. Trimming pared 2 bases from V and 4 bases from J, leaving 10 bases between.

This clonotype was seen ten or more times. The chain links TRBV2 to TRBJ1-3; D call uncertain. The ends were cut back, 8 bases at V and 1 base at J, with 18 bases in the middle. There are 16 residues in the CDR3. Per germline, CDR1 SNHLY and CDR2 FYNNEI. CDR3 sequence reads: CASQGLFSGSGNTIYF. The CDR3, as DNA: TGTGCCAGCCAAGGGCTCTTCTCTGGTTCTGGAAACACCATATATTTT.

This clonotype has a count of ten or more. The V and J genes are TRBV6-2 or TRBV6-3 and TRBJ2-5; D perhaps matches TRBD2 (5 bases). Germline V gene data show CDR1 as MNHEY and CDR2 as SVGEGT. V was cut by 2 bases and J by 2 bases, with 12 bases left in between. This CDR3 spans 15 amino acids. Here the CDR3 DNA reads TGTGCCAGCAGTTACCTTTATACTAGACAAGAGACCCAGTACTTC. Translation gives CASSYLYTRQETQYF.

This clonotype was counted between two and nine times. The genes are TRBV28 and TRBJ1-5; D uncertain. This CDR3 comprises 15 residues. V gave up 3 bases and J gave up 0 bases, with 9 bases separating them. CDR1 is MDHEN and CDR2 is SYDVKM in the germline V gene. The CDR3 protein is CASSFRSPSNQPQHF. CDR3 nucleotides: TGTGCCAGCAGTTTCAGGTCTCCTAGCAATCAGCCCCAGCATTTT.

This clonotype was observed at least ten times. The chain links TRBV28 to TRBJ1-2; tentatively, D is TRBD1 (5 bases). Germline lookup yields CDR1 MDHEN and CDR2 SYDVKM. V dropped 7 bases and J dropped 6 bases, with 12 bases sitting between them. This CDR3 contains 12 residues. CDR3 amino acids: CASKLDIDGYTF. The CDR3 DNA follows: TGTGCCAGCAAGCTGGACATCGATGGCTACACCTTC.

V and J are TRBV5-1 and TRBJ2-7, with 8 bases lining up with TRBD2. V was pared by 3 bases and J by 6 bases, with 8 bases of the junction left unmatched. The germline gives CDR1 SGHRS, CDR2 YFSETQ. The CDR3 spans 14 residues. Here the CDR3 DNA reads TGCGCCAGCAGCTCAGGCGGGAGGCTGGGCGAGCAGTACTTC. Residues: CASSSGGRLGEQYF.

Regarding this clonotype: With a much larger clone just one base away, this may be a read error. The DNA of the CDR3 is TGTGCCGGCAGCTTAGCCAGTTCAACCGAGCAGTACTTC. This gives the protein CAGSLASSTEQYF. The genes are TRBV7-9 and TRBJ2-7; D unclear. CDR1 is SEHNR and CDR2 is FQNEAQ in the germline V gene (reference sequence). CDR3 size: 13 residues.

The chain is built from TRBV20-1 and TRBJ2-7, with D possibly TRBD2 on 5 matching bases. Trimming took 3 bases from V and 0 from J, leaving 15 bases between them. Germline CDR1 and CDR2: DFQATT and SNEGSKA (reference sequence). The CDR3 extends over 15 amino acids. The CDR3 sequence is CSASLSDGGSYEQYF. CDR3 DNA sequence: TGCAGTGCTAGCCTCTCGGACGGAGGCTCCTACGAGCAGTACTTC.

CDR3 amino acids: CASTDREEVNEKLFF. The CDR3 nucleotides read TGTGCCAGCACCGACAGGGAGGAAGTAAATGAAAAACTGTTTTTT. The V call is TRBV6-1, the J call TRBJ1-4; 7 bases fit TRBD1. Trimming cost V 7 bases and J 5 bases; bases outside gene matches: 10. The CDR3 is 15 amino acids. CDR1 is MNHNS and CDR2 is SASEGT in the germline V gene.

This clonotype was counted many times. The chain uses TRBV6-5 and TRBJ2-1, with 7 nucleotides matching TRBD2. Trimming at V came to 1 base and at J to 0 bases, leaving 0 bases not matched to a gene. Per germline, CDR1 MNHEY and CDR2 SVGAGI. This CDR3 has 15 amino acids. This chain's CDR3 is CASSYWGGSYNEQFF. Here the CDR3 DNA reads TGTGCCAGCAGTTACTGGGGGGGCTCCTACAATGAGCAGTTCTTC.

The CDR3 DNA is TGTGCCAGCAGTTTAAAATGGGACAGGGAAGCGAGAGGCTACACCTTC. It codes for CASSLKWDREARGYTF. This rearrangement joins TRBV28 to TRBJ1-2; TRBD1 agrees at 9 bases. The CDR3 runs 16 residues. Unmatched junction bases numbered 12, after V lost 2 bases and J lost 8 bases. Per germline, CDR1 MDHEN and CDR2 SYDVKM.

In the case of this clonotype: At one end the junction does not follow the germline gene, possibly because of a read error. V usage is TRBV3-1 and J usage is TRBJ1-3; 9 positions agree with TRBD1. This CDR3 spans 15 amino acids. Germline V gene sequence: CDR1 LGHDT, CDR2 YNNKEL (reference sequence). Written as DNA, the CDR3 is TGTGTCAGCAGCCCTGGACAGGGGTTAGCTAACACCATATATTTT. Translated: CVSSPGQGLANTIYF.

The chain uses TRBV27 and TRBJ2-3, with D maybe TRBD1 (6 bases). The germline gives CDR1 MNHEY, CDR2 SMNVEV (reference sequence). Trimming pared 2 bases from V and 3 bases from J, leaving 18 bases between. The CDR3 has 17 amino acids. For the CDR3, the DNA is TGTGCCAGCAGTTTAGGGGGCGGAGTCCTACCTACAGATACGCAGTATTTT. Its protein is CASSLGGGVLPTDTQYF.

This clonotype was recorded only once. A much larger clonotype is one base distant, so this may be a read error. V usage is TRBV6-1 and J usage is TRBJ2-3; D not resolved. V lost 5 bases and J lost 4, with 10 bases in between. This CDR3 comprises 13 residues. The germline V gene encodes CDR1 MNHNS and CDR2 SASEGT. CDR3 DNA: TGTGCCAGCAGTCAGACTTACGCAGATACGCAGTATTTT. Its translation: CASSQTYADTQYF.

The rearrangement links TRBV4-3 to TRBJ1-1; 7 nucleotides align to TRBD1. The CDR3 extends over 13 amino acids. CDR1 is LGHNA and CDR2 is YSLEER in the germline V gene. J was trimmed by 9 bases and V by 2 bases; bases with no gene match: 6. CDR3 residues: CASSQLTGEKAFF. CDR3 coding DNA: TGCGCCAGCAGCCAACTTACAGGGGAGAAAGCTTTCTTT.

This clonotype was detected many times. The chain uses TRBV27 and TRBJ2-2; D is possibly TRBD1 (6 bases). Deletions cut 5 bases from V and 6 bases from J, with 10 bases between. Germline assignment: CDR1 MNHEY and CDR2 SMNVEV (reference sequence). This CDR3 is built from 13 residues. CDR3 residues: CASSLKGAGELFF. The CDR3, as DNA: TGTGCCAGCAGTCTAAAGGGGGCCGGGGAGCTGTTTTTT.

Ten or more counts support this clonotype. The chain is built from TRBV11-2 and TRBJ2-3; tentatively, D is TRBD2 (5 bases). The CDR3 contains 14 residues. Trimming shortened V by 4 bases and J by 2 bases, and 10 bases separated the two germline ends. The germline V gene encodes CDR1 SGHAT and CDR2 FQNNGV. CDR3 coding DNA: TGTGCCAGCAGCTCCCCCGGGGTCACAGATACGCAGTATTTT. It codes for CASSSPGVTDTQYF.

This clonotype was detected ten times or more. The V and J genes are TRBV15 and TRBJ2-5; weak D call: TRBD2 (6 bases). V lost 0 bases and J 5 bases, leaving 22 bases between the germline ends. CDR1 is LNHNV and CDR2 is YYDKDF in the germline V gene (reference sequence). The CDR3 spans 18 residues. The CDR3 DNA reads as TGTGCCACCAGCAGAGATTTGCGGGACCGCGGAGGTAGTGAGACCCAGTACTTC. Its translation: CATSRDLRDRGGSETQYF.

The CDR3 region is CASTIPLGGVKRTEAFF. The CDR3 bases are TGTGCCAGCACGATACCTTTAGGGGGGGTGAAGAGGACTGAAGCTTTCTTT. This rearrangement joins TRBV28 to TRBJ1-1; D is perhaps TRBD1 (6 bases). The V and J ends lost 7 bases and 5 bases respectively, with 26 bases between them. The CDR3 runs 17 residues. The V gene's germline CDR1 is MDHEN and CDR2 SYDVKM.

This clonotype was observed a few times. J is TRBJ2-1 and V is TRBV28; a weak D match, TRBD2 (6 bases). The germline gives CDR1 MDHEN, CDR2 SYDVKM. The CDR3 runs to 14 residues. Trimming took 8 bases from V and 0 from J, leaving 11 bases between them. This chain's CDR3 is CASQGGSSYNEQFF. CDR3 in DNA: TGTGCCAGCCAAGGAGGGAGCTCCTACAATGAGCAGTTCTTC.